The rows below give T cell receptor beta chains drawn from one sample of a study of Ad26.COV2.S vaccination and SARS-CoV-2 variants. The assay was immunoSEQ multiplex PCR, and TCRdb's table has in-frame clones only and misses some. In the table there are 200,000 to 300,000 clones, around 89% of which are singletons. This sample comprised peripheral blood, obtained in a trial of Ad26.COV2.S vaccine versus placebo. These TCRs come from a person aged 18-65 years who received the Ad26.COV2.S COVID-19 vaccine or a placebo. CDR3s include the opening cysteine and the closing phenylalanine or tryptophan. A D gene is named only where the DNA matches it firmly. The size field is filled for only some rows; it gives once, few, many or a size class.

size: .
D: TRBD2
V: TRBV10-3
J: TRBJ2-1
DNA: TGTGCCATCAGGTGGGAGGGCCAGGAGAACAATGAGCAGTTCTTC
CDR3: CAIRWEGQENNEQFF

size: .
D: .
V: TRBV10-3
J: TRBJ2-7
DNA: TGTGCCACCCAAAGGGCGTCCTACGAGCAGTACTTC
CDR3: CATQRASYEQYF

size: .
D: .
V: TRBV28
J: TRBJ2-1
DNA: TGTGCCAGCAGTCAGGGTGGGGAGCAGTTCTTC
CDR3: CASSQGGEQFF

size: .
D: .
V: TRBV30
J: TRBJ2-2
DNA: TGTGCCTGGAGTGGCCCGTGGGACACCGGGGAGCTGTTTTTT
CDR3: CAWSGPWDTGELFF

size: .
D: .
V: TRBV2
J: TRBJ1-1
DNA: TGTGCCAGCAGTGCGTTTTCCGGGGGTTTGAAGGCTTTCTTT
CDR3: CASSAFSGGLKAFF

size: .
D: TRBD1
V: TRBV9
J: TRBJ2-3
DNA: TGTGCCAGCAGCGAAGGGCAGGGGGCCTTGGGCACAGATACGCAGTATTTT
CDR3: CASSEGQGALGTDTQYF

size: .
D: .
V: TRBV6-2/TRBV6-3
J: TRBJ1-1
DNA: TGTGCCAGCAGTTCGCAGGGCGGGTCTGAAGCTTTCTTT
CDR3: CASSSQGGSEAFF

size: .
D: TRBD1
V: TRBV4-3
J: TRBJ1-6
DNA: TGCGCCAGCAGCCAGTTCCCGGGACAGGGCTCCTATAATTCACCCCTCCACTTT
CDR3: CASSQFPGQGSYNSPLHF

size: .
D: .
V: TRBV9
J: TRBJ2-6
DNA: TGTGCCAGCAGCCCTCGGCAGCCTGGGGCCAACGTCCTGACTTTC
CDR3: CASSPRQPGANVLTF

size: .
D: .
V: TRBV11-2
J: TRBJ2-2
DNA: TGTGCCAGCAGCTTAGATCCAGGGGAGAACACCGGGGAGCTGTTTTTT
CDR3: CASSLDPGENTGELFF

size: .
D: TRBD2
V: TRBV5-6
J: TRBJ2-5
DNA: TGTGCCAGCAGCCCACTTTGGGATAGCGGGAAAGAGACCCAGTACTTC
CDR3: CASSPLWDSGKETQYF

size: .
D: .
V: TRBV4-3
J: TRBJ2-7
DNA: TGCGCCAGCAGCCCGTCTCGGGGTGGGGTCGACGAGCAGTACTTC
CDR3: CASSPSRGGVDEQYF

size: .
D: TRBD1
V: TRBV5-6
J: TRBJ2-1
DNA: TGTGCCAGCAGTCCGGGACAGGGGTACAATGAGCAGTTCTTC
CDR3: CASSPGQGYNEQFF

size: .
D: .
V: TRBV5-4
J: TRBJ1-1
DNA: TGTGCCAGCAGCCCCCTCATAGACCTAAACACTGAAGCTTTCTTT
CDR3: CASSPLIDLNTEAFF

size: .
D: .
V: TRBV6-5
J: TRBJ2-3
DNA: TGTGCCAGCGTTAACGTAGATACGCAGTATTTT
CDR3: CASVNVDTQYF

size: .
D: TRBD1
V: TRBV27
J: TRBJ1-2
DNA: TGTGCCAGCAGTCCCCGGGACAGCATCTCGAACTATGGCTACACCTTC
CDR3: CASSPRDSISNYGYTF

size: few
D: .
V: TRBV7-9
J: TRBJ2-1
DNA: TGTGCCAGCAGCTTTCCGAGAGGTCAGGTGAACAATGAGCAGTTCTTC
CDR3: CASSFPRGQVNNEQFF

size: .
D: .
V: TRBV5-5
J: TRBJ2-1
DNA: TGTGCCAGCAGCTCAAGCGGTGCTGCCTACAATGAGCAGTTCTTC
CDR3: CASSSSGAAYNEQFF

size: .
D: TRBD1
V: TRBV7-8
J: TRBJ1-2
DNA: TGTGCCAGCAGCCCCTTCGGACAGGGTGGCTATGGCTACACCTTC
CDR3: CASSPFGQGGYGYTF

size: .
D: TRBD1
V: TRBV5-4
J: TRBJ2-1
DNA: TGTGCCAGCATCCCGGGACAGGGGCTGGGTGAGCAGTTCTTC
CDR3: CASIPGQGLGEQFF

size: .
D: .
V: TRBV15
J: TRBJ1-5
DNA: TGTGCCACCGCGGACAGCTATAGCAATCAGCCCCAGCATTTT
CDR3: CATADSYSNQPQHF

size: .
D: .
V: TRBV7-9
J: TRBJ2-7
DNA: TGTGCCAGCAGCTTAGCAGGGGGGGCTGGCTCCTACGAGCAGTACTTC
CDR3: CASSLAGGAGSYEQYF